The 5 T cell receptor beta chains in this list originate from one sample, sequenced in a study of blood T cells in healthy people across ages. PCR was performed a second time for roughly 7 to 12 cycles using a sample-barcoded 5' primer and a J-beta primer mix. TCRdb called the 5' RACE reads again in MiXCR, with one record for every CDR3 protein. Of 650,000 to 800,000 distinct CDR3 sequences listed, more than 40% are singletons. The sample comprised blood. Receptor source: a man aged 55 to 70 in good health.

CDR3 in amino acids: CSARRMGTGNGYTF. CDR3 sequence (DNA): TGCAGTGCTAGGAGGATGGGGACAGGGAATGGCTACACCTTC. The chain carries TRBV20-1 and TRBJ1-2; TRBD1 aligns across 9 bases. Germline-derived CDR1 and CDR2 are DFQATT and SNEGSKA (reference sequence). J was trimmed by 6 bases and V by 3 bases; bases with no gene match: 8. This CDR3 contains 14 residues.

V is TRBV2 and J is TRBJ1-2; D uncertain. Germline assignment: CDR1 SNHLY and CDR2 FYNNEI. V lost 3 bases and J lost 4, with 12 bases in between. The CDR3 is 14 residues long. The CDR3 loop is CASSDAAGAYGYTF. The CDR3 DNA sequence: TGTGCCAGCAGTGATGCGGCAGGCGCCTATGGCTACACCTTC.

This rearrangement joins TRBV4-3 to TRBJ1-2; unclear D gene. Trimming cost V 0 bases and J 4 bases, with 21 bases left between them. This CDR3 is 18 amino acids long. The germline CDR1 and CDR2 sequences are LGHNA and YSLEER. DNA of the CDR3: TGCGCCAGCAGCCAAGAAGAGACGTCCGGGCCTTTAAGCTATGGCTACACCTTC. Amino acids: CASSQEETSGPLSYGYTF.

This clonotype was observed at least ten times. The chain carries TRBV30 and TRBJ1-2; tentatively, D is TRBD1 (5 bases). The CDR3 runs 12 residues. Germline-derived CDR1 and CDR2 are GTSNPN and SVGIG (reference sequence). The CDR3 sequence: CGGDSGLYGYTF. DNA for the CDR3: TGTGGGGGGGATTCGGGCCTGTATGGCTACACCTTC.

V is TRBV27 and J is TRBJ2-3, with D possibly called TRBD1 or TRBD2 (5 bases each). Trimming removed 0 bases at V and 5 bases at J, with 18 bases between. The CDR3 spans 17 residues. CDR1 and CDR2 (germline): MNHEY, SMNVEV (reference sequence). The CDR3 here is CASSLSWTGGSGDTQYF. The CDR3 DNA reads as TGTGCCAGCAGTTTATCCTGGACTGGGGGTTCGGGAGATACGCAGTATTTT.